This TCR beta chain was captured in a study of T-cell reconstitution after alpha-beta-depleted transplantation in children. General study results and limits: A year had passed since transplant, and T-cell counts and diversity by then came mostly from newly produced T cells. Approximately two months post-transplant, alpha-beta T cells reportedly originated from several hundred expanded graft clones.

In this sample, this clonotype turned up a few times. Its antigen is not known. Germline V gene data show CDR1 as LGHNA and CDR2 as YSLEER. This CDR3 contains 15 residues. The V end lost 1 base, the J end lost 1 base, and 11 bases lay between the germline ends. Using unique molecular identifiers, the investigators prepared the TCRbeta library. TCRdb re-called the PCR reads through MiXCR, storing one row per CDR3 protein. The data contain hundreds of thousands of distinct CDR3 sequences, roughly 13% of them seen just once; the ten biggest clones take up approximately 2%. The specimen was PBMCs, mostly from graft donor cells, collected 360 days after TCRalphabeta/CD19-depleted stem cell transplant. The sequence was collected from a male patient under 18 who had a stem cell transplant for acute myeloid leukemia, so the T cells may come from the graft donor. The chain has TRBV4-3 and TRBJ2-7, with D perhaps matching TRBD2 (6 bases). CDR3 amino acids: CASSQAGGGSYEQYF. For the CDR3, the DNA is TGCGCCAGCAGCCAAGCGGGTGGAGGGTCCTACGAGCAGTACTTC.